These 18 T cell receptor beta chains came from one sample sequenced in a study of beta chain features in type 1 diabetes. Study-level findings and limits: TCRB CDR3s from Type 1 diabetes patients were moderately but significantly shorter in all four CD4+ subsets.

The entirety of the isolated RNA underwent reverse transcription, so expressed TCRB transcripts were sequenced. TCRdb keeps only in-frame clones here, not all; method: immunoSEQ multiplex PCR. Of 600,000 to 700,000 clones listed, approximately 13% are singletons. The antigens for these receptors are not known. The sample taken for sequencing was naive CD4+ T cells from blood. Source of these receptors: a man aged 25-45 years with type 1 diabetes.

This CDR3 is CAWSVGEAYEQYF. The CDR3 nucleotides are TGTGCCTGGAGTGTAGGCGAGGCCTACGAGCAGTACTTC. The chain carries TRBV30 and TRBJ2-7; D remains ambiguous. Germline loops: CDR1 GTSNPN, CDR2 SVGIG (reference sequence). The CDR3 sequence is 13 residues long. V lost 0 bases to trimming and J lost 2 bases, with 8 bases between them.

This clone was recorded a few times. The chain carries TRBV5-4 and TRBJ2-3, with 9 bases fitting TRBD2. Germline V gives CDR1 SGHNT, CDR2 YYREEE (reference sequence). This CDR3 is 14 amino acids long. After removal of 5 bases from V and 5 bases from J, the junction contained 6 bases not matched to a gene. The CDR3 loop is CASSKAGGGDTQYF. CDR3 DNA: TGTGCCAGCAGTAAAGCGGGGGGAGGAGATACGCAGTATTTT.

The rearrangement uses TRBV2 and TRBJ1-4; D is unresolved. Trimming left V 5 bases short and J 2 bases short, with 12 bases between. Germline V lookup: CDR1 SNHLY, CDR2 FYNNEI. The CDR3 sequence is 15 residues long. This CDR3 is CASSLGSTTNEKLFF. The CDR3 nucleotides are TGTGCCAGCAGTCTGGGGTCCACGACTAATGAAAAACTGTTTTTT.

J is TRBJ1-6 and V is TRBV9, with 7 bases identical to TRBD1. Germline loops: CDR1 SGDLS, CDR2 YYNGEE. The CDR3 extends over 13 amino acids. V was clipped by 6 bases and J by 8 bases; unmatched bases: 5. For the CDR3, the DNA is TGTGCCAGCACCCAGGGGGGCTATTCACCCCTCCACTTT. Encoded protein: CASTQGGYSPLHF.

This clone appeared a few times. The V gene is TRBV7-2, the J gene TRBJ2-5, with a tentative D call TRBD1 (7 bases). The CDR3 is 13 amino acids. Trimming cost V 7 bases and J 5 bases, with 14 bases left between them. Germline V gene sequence: CDR1 SGHTA, CDR2 FQGNSA. CDR3 sequence (DNA): TGTGCCAGCATAAAACAGGGGAGGGAGACCCAGTACTTC. Its translation: CASIKQGRETQYF.

The chain combines TRBV30 with TRBJ2-3; TRBD1 is a possible D gene (5 bases). The V end lost 2 bases, the J end lost 6 bases, and 9 bases lay between the germline ends. The germline gives CDR1 GTSNPN, CDR2 SVGIG (reference sequence). This CDR3 region has 12 residues. The CDR3 DNA follows: TGTGCCTGGAGTAAGCACAGGGATACGCAGTATTTT. It specifies CAWSKHRDTQYF.

The chain recombines TRBV5-5 with TRBJ2-3; the D gene could be TRBD1 or TRBD2 (5 bases each). The CDR3 sequence is 13 residues long. Germline-derived CDR1 and CDR2 are SGHKS and YYEKEE (reference sequence). Trimming removed 4 bases from V and 1 base from J, with 7 bases in between. CDR3 protein: CASSGGGTDTQYF. The CDR3 DNA reads TGTGCCAGCAGCGGGGGAGGCACAGATACGCAGTATTTT.

V gene TRBV7-2 combines with J gene TRBJ2-2; D is perhaps TRBD1 or TRBD2 (6 bases each). Trimming stripped 4 bases from V and 6 bases from J, with 15 bases between. The CDR3 consists of 15 residues. In germline, CDR1 is SGHTA, CDR2 FQGNSA. CDR3 nucleotides: TGTGCCAGCAGCTCACAGGGACTGGCGGCCGGGGAGCTGTTTTTT. Translated: CASSSQGLAAGELFF.

The chain combines TRBV6-1 with TRBJ2-7, with no clear D. This CDR3 contains 16 residues. The V gene lost 1 base and the J gene lost 0 bases, with 13 bases spanning the gap. Germline V gene data show CDR1 as MNHNS and CDR2 as SASEGT. CDR3 sequence: CASSEVVSLSSYEQYF. CDR3 nucleotides: TGTGCCAGCAGTGAAGTTGTCAGCCTGAGCTCCTACGAGCAGTACTTC.

This chain connects TRBV19 to TRBJ1-5, with unresolved D. The germline CDR1 and CDR2 sequences are LNHDA and SQIVND (reference sequence). CDR3 length equals 15 residues. Trimming took 0 bases from V and 2 from J, leaving 8 bases between them. The CDR3 nucleotides read TGTGCCAGTAGTATAGAGGTAGTCGGCAATCAGCCCCAGCATTTT. Protein sequence: CASSIEVVGNQPQHF. Combining the CDR3 with reference TRBV19 and TRBJ1-5 gives the whole variable domain DGGITQSPKYLFRKEGQNVTLSCEQNLNHDAMYWYRQDPGQGLRLIYYSQIVNDFQKGDIAEGYSVSREKKESFPLTVTSAQKNPTAFYLCASSIEVVGNQPQHFGDGTRLSIL.

The V call is TRBV2, the J call TRBJ1-2; no firm D call. Germline CDR1 reads SNHLY; CDR2 reads FYNNEI. The CDR3 consists of 11 residues. Trimming shortened V by 3 bases and J by 14 bases, and 13 bases separated the two germline ends. The CDR3 protein is CASSDWRIGTF. For the CDR3, the DNA is TGTGCCAGCAGTGATTGGAGGATTGGGACCTTC. The full variable domain, rest sourced from reference TRBV2 and TRBJ1-2, is EPEVTQTPSHQVTQMGQEVILRCVPISNHLYFYWYRQILGQKVEFLVSFYNNEISEKSEIFDDQFSVERPDGSNFTLKIRSTKLEDSAMYFCASSDWRIGTFGSGTRLTVV.

The chain employs TRBV6-5 and TRBJ2-5; D may be TRBD1 or TRBD2 (6 bases each). The V gene's germline CDR1 is MNHEY and CDR2 SVGAGI. CDR3 size: 13 residues. Trimming removed 7 bases at V and 4 bases at J, with 13 bases between. CDR3 nucleotides: TGTGCCAGCACCGGCAGGGGACTAGAGACCCAGTACTTC. Its translation is CASTGRGLETQYF.

This rearrangement joins TRBV29-1 to TRBJ2-7; no clear D. The CDR3 contains 14 residues. The germline V gene has CDR1 SQVTM and CDR2 ANQGSEA. V lost 0 bases to trimming and J lost 0 bases, with 9 bases between them. The CDR3: CSVEDRPSSYEQYF. The CDR3 coding sequence is TGCAGCGTTGAAGACCGCCCCAGCTCCTACGAGCAGTACTTC.

This clone was counted between two and nine times. This chain connects TRBV7-2 to TRBJ1-6, with 12 bases lining up with TRBD1. The CDR3 runs 15 residues. V shed 3 bases and J 7 bases; nucleotides not matched to a gene: 1. Germline CDR1 reads SGHTA; CDR2 reads FQGNSA. The CDR3 nucleotides read TGTGCCAGCAGCTTCGGGACAGGGGGCAATTCACCCCTCCACTTT. Translation: CASSFGTGGNSPLHF.

This chain connects TRBV7-2 to TRBJ2-5; tentative D call: TRBD2 (5 bases). The CDR3 has 13 amino acids. Trimming cost V 5 bases and J 5 bases, with 12 bases left between them. Germline V gene data show CDR1 as SGHTA and CDR2 as FQGNSA. The CDR3 is CASSPGVMETQYF. The CDR3 bases are TGTGCCAGCAGCCCCGGGGTAATGGAGACCCAGTACTTC. The variable domain in full, with the rest retrieved from reference TRBV7-2 and TRBJ2-5, is GAGVSQSPSNKVTEKGKDVELRCDPISGHTALYWYRQSLGQGLEFLIYFQGNSAPDKSGLPSDRFSAERTGGSVSTLTIQRTQQEDSAVYLCASSPGVMETQYFGPGTRLLVL.

This chain joins TRBV19 and TRBJ2-5; 9 positions agree with TRBD1. This CDR3 comprises 15 residues. V lost 5 bases and J lost 0; bases outside the gene matches: 4. Germline CDR1 and CDR2: LNHDA and SQIVND (reference sequence). In nucleotides, the CDR3 is TGTGCCAGTAGTGTGGACAGGGGATACCAAGAGACCCAGTACTTC. The encoded protein is CASSVDRGYQETQYF.

This chain links TRBV11-3 with TRBJ2-7; D gene uncertain. CDR1 and CDR2 (germline): SGHNT, YENEEA. The length of the CDR3 is 12 residues. V lost 6 bases and J 2 bases, leaving 8 bases between the germline ends. In DNA, the CDR3 is TGTGCCAGCAGAGGCAGCACCTACGAGCAGTACTTC. It codes for CASRGSTYEQYF.

This clone has just a few counts. The chain is built from TRBV7-9 and TRBJ2-7; D gene ambiguous. The CDR3 is 16 residues long. Looked up from germline, CDR1 is SEHNR and CDR2 is FQNEAQ (reference sequence). Deletions cut 5 bases from V and 2 bases from J, with 19 bases between. CDR3 sequence (DNA): TGTGCCAGCAGCCCGGGCCCGAGGCTCGGTACCTACGAGCAGTACTTC. As protein: CASSPGPRLGTYEQYF.